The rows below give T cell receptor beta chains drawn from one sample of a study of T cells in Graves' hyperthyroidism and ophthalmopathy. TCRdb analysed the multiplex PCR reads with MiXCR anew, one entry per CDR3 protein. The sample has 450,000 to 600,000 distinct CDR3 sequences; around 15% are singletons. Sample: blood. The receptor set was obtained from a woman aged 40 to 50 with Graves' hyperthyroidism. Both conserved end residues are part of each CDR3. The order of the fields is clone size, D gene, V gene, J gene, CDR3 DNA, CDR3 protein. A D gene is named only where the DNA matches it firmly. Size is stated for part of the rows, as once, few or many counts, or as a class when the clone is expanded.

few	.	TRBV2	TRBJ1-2	TGTGCCAGCAGTTCTTCCGGGACTCCTGGTGATGGCTACACCTTC	CASSSSGTPGDGYTF
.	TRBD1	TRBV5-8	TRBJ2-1	TGTGCCAGCAGCCCGACAGGGAAAAAAGGCTACAATGAGCAGTTCTTC	CASSPTGKKGYNEQFF
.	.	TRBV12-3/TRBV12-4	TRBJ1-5	TGTGCCAGCAGCCAAGCAGGGGAGTCGGCCCAGCATTTT	CASSQAGESAQHF
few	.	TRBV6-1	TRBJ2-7	TGTGCCAGCAGTCACTACTTACACAGCCCCCTCTCCTACGAGCAGTACTTC	CASSHYLHSPLSYEQYF
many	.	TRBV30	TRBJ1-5	TGTGCCTGGAGCTACGGGGGCCTCAATCAGCCCCAGCATTTT	CAWSYGGLNQPQHF
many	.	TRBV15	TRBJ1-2	TGTGCCACCAGCAGAGATAAGGTGGACGGCTACTATGGCTACACCTTC	CATSRDKVDGYYGYTF
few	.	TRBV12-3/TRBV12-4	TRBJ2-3	TGTGCCAGCAATCGGGACGCTAGCACAGATGCGCAGTATTTT	CASNRDASTDAQYF
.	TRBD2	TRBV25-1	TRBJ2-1	TGTGCCAGTAGTGATCTAGCGGGAGTTGGCAATGAGCAGTTCTTC	CASSDLAGVGNEQFF
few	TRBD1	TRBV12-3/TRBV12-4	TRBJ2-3	TGTGCCAGCAGCGGACAGGGACTGGGTACGCAGTATTTT	CASSGQGLGTQYF
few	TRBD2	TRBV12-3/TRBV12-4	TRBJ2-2	TGTGCCAGCAGTGGAGCGGGGCCGCTCACCGGGGAGCTGTTTTTT	CASSGAGPLTGELFF
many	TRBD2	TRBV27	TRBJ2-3	TGTGCCAGCAGTTTATCGGTTGTGGCCGTTACTAGCGGGAGTGTGGCAGATACGCAGTATTTT	CASSLSVVAVTSGSVADTQYF
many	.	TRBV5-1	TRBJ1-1	TGCGCCAGCAGCTTACTGACGGGAACTGAAGCTTTCTTT	CASSLLTGTEAFF
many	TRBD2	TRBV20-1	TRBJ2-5	TGCAGCGCATCCGGGACTAGCTCGGAGACCCAGTACTTC	CSASGTSSETQYF
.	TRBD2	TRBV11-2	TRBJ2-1	TGTGCCAGCAGCTCGGGACTAGCGGGAGGGATAAGTAATGAGCAGTTCTTC	CASSSGLAGGISNEQFF
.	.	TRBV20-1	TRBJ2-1	TGCAGTGCTAGTGCGACCGGGACTCAATACAATGAGCAGTTCTTC	CSASATGTQYNEQFF
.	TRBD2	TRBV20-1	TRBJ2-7	TGCAGTGCTGCCTCGACTAGCGGGACCTCCTACGAGCAGTACTTC	CSAASTSGTSYEQYF
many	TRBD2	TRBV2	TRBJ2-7	TGTGCCAGCCTTACTAGCGACGAGCAGTACTTC	CASLTSDEQYF
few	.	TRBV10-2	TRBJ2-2	TGCGCCAGCAGTGAGTTGGTGATCACCGGGGAGCTGTTTTTT	CASSELVITGELFF
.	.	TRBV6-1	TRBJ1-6	TGTGCCAGCAGTGTACAGGATAATTCACCCCTCCACTTT	CASSVQDNSPLHF
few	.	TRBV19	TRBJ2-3	TGTGCCAGTAGTATTAGTCTCTCCACAGATACGCAGTATTTT	CASSISLSTDTQYF
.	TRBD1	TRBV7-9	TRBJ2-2	TGTGCCAGCAGCCGCCGGGACAGGGGAACCGGGGAGCTGTTTTTT	CASSRRDRGTGELFF
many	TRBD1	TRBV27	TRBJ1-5	TGTGCCAGCAGTCCCGGACCCCAGGGGGCCGGTCAGCCCCAGCATTTT	CASSPGPQGAGQPQHF
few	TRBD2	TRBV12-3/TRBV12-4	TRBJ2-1	TGTGCCAGCAGCTCGGCGGGCGGGAGGGATTGGAATGAGCAGTTCTTC	CASSSAGGRDWNEQFF
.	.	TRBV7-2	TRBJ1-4	TGTGCCAGCAGCCTAGGGGGGGGGCTCGATGAAAAACTGTTTTTT	CASSLGGGLDEKLFF
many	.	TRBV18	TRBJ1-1	TGTGCCAGCTCACCCAAGACAGGCGTCACTGAAGCTTTCTTT	CASSPKTGVTEAFF
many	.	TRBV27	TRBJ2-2	TGTGCCAGCAGTTTAATGGGAATCGCCGGGGAGCTGTTTTTT	CASSLMGIAGELFF
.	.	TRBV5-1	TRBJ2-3	TGCGCCAGCAGCGACCGGGGCAGGGTAATAGATACGCAGTATTTT	CASSDRGRVIDTQYF
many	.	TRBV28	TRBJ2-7	TGTGCCAGCTCTTCCCCCGGGACCAACTCCTACGAGCAGTACTTC	CASSSPGTNSYEQYF
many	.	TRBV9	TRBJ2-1	TGTGCCAGCAGCATCGGGACCCCCGGTAATGAGCAGTTCTTC	CASSIGTPGNEQFF
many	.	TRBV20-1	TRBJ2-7	TGCAGTGCTCGCTCCGGGACGGAAGACTACGAGCAGTACTTC	CSARSGTEDYEQYF
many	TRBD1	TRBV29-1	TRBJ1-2	TGCAGCTTCCGACAGGGAGCTAACTATGGCTACACCTTC	CSFRQGANYGYTF